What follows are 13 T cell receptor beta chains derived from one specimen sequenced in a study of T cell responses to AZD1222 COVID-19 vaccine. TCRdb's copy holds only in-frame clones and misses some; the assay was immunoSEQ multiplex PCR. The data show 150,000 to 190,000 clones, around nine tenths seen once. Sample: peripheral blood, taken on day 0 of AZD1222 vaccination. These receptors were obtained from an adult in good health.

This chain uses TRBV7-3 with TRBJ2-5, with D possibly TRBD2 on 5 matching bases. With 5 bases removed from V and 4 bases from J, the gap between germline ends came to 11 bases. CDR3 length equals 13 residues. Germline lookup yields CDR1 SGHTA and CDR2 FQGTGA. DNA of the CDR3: TGTGCCAGCAGCAAAGTAGAGGGAGAGACCCAGTACTTC. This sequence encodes CASSKVEGETQYF.

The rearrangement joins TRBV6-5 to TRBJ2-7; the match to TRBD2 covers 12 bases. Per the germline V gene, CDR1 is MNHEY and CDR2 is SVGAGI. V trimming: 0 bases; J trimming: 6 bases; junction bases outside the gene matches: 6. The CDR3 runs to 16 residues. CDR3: CASSYSSSGRAGEQYF. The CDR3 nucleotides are TGTGCCAGCAGTTACTCGTCTAGCGGGAGGGCCGGCGAGCAGTACTTC.

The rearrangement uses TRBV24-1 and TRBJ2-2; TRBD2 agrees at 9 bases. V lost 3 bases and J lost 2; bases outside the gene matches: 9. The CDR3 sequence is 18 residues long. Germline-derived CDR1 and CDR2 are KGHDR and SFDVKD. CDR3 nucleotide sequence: TGTGCCACCAGTGATGTATCAGGACTAGCGTTAAACACCGGGGAGCTGTTTTTT. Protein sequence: CATSDVSGLALNTGELFF.

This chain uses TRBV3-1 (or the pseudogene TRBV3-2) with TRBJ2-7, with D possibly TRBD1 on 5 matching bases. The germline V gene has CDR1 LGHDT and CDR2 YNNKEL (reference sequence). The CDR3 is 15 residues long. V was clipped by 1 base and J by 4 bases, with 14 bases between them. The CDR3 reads CASSQGLPGSYEQYF. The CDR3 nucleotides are TGTGCCAGCAGCCAAGGGTTGCCAGGGTCGTACGAGCAGTACTTC.

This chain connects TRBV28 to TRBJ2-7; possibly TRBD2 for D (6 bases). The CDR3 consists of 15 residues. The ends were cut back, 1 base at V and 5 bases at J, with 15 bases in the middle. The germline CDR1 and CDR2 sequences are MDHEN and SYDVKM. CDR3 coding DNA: TGTGCCAGCAGTTTATATTCAGGGAGGTCCCACGAGCAGTACTTC. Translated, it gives CASSLYSGRSHEQYF.

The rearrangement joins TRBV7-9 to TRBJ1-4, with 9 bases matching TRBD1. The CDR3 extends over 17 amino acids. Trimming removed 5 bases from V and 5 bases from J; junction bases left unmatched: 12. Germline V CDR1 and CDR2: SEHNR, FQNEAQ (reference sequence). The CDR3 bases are TGTGCCAGCAGCCTCGATAAAAAGACAGGGGGGAATGAAAAACTGTTTTTT. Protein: CASSLDKKTGGNEKLFF.

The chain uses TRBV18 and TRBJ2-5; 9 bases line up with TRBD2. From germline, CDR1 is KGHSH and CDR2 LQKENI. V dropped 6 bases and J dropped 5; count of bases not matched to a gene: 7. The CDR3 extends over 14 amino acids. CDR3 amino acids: CASSRLAVEETQYF. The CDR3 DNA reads TGTGCCAGCTCGCGACTAGCGGTAGAGGAGACCCAGTACTTC. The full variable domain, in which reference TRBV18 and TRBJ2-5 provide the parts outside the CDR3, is NAGVMQNPRHLVRRRGQEARLRCSPMKGHSHVYWYRQLPEEGLKFMVYLQKENIIDESGMPKERFSAEFPKEGPSILRIQQVVRGDSAAYFCASSRLAVEETQYFGPGTRLLVL.

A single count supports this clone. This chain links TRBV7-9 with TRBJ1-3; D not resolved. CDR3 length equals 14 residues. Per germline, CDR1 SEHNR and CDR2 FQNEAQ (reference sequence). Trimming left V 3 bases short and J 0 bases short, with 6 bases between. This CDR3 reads CASSFETSGNTIYF. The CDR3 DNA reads TGTGCCAGCAGCTTTGAGACCTCTGGAAACACCATATATTTT.

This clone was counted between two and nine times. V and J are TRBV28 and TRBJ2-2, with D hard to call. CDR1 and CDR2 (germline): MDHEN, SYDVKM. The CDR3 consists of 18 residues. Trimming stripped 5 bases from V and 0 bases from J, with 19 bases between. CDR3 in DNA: TGTGCCAGCAGTCGTTGGGGATTAACTACAGCGAACACCGGGGAGCTGTTTTTT. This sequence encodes CASSRWGLTTANTGELFF.

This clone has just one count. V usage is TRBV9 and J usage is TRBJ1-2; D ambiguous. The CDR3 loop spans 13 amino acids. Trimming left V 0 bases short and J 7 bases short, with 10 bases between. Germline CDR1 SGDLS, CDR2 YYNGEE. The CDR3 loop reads CASSVGSHFGYTF. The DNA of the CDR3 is TGTGCCAGCAGCGTAGGGTCCCATTTTGGCTACACCTTC.

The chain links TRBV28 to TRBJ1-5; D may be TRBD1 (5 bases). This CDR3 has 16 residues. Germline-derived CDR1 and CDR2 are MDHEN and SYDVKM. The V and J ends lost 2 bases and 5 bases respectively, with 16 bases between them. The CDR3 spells CASSLMFARDDQPQHF. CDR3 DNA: TGTGCCAGCAGTTTAATGTTCGCCAGGGACGATCAGCCCCAGCATTTT.

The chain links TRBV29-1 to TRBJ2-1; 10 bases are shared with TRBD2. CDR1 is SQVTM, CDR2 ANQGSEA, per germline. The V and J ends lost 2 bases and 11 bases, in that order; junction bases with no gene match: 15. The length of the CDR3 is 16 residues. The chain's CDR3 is CSVEYHTSGTTSQQFF. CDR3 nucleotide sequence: TGCAGCGTTGAATACCATACTAGCGGGACAACTAGTCAGCAGTTCTTC.

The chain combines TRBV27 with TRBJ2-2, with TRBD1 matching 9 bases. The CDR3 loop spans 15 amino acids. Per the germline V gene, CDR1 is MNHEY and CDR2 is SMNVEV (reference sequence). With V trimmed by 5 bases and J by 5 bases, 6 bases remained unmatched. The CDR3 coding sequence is TGTGCCAGCAGTATGGGACAGGGAGGGACCGGGGAGCTGTTTTTT. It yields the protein CASSMGQGGTGELFF.